This T cell receptor beta chain came from a study of blood T cell repertoires in COVID-19. Study-level background: COVID-19 samples collected from the United States, Italy and Spain covered acute and convalescent phases. PBMCs, B-cell-depleted T cells, or T cells were the source of the cDNA or gDNA that made up the material.

Followed longitudinally, the Seattle patients had been enrolled during active infection. Original handling: Reference gene primer amplification gave nucleated cell count estimates. Sequencing was performed with immunoSEQ multiplex PCR; in TCRdb, only in-frame clones are kept and a portion is missing. Clone size and the V and J calls come from that table; the DNA yielded D and trimming. The sample holds approximately 240,000 clones, 83% seen once. The sequence was collected from a young woman with COVID-19, enrolled during active disease. The material sequenced was peripheral blood.

The CDR3 DNA reads TGTGCCAGCAGCTTAGTAGGCAGGGAAGAGACCCAGTACTTC. This sequence encodes CASSLVGREETQYF. The chain couples TRBV7-2 to TRBJ2-5, with TRBD1 as a possible D gene (5 bases). This CDR3 has 14 amino acids. Looked up from germline, CDR1 is SGHTA and CDR2 is FQGNSA. Trimming shortened V by 1 base and J by 3 bases, and 9 bases separated the two germline ends.